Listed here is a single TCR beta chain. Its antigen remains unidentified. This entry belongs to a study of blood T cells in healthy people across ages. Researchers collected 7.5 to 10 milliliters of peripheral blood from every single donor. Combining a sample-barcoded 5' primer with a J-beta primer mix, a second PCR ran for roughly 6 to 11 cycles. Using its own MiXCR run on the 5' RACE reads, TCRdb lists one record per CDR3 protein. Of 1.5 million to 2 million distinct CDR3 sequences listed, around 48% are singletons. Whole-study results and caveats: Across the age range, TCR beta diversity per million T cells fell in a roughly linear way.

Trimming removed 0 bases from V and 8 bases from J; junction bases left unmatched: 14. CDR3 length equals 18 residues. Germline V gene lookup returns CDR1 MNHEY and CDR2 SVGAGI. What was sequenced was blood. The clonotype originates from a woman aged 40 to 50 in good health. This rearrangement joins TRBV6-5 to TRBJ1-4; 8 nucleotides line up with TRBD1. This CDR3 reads CASSYSRQGPHEGEKLFF. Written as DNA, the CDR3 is TGTGCCAGCAGTTACTCGAGACAGGGGCCCCATGAGGGGGAAAAACTGTTTTTT.